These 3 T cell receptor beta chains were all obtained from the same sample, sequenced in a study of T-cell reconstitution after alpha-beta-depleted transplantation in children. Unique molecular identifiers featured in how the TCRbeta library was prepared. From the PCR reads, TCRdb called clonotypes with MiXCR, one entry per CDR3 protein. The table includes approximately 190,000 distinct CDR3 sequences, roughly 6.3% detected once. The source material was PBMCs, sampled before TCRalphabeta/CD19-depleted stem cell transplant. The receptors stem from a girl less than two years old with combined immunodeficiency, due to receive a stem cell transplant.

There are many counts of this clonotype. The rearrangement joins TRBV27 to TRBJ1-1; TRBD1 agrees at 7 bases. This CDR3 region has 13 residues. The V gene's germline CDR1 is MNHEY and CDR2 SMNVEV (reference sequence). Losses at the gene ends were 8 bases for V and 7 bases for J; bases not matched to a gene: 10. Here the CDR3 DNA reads TGTGCCAGCTGGGACAGCCTTTACCTTGAAGCTTTCTTT. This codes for CASWDSLYLEAFF.

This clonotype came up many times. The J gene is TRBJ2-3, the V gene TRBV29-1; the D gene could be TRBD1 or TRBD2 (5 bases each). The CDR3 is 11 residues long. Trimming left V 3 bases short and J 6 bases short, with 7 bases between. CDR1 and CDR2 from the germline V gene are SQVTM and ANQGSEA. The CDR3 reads CSVDWGDTQYF. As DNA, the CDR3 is TGCAGCGTTGATTGGGGGGATACGCAGTATTTT.

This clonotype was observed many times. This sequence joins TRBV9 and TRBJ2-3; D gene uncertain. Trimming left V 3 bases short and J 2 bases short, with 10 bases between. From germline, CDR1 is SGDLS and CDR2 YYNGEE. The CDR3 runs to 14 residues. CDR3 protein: CASSEGWLTDTQYF. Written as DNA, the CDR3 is TGTGCCAGCAGCGAAGGATGGCTCACAGATACGCAGTATTTT.